The 28 T cell receptor beta chains presented below share a single source sample, sequenced in a study of early T cells in non-severe SARS-CoV-2 infection. TCRdb passed the 5' RACE reads through MiXCR, listing each CDR3 protein once. The profile shows roughly 80,000 distinct CDR3 sequences, around 15% of them singletons. The sequenced material came from whole blood. The receptors shown here come from an adult who was a healthcare worker with PCR-confirmed SARS-CoV-2 infection or an uninfected control (not recorded which).

The chain recombines TRBV28 with TRBJ2-1; 8 positions match TRBD2. The CDR3 runs to 15 residues. Germline assignment: CDR1 MDHEN and CDR2 SYDVKM. Trimming took 8 bases from V and 0 from J; bases not matched to a gene: 6. The chain's CDR3 is CASATSGASYNEQFF. DNA for the CDR3: TGTGCCAGCGCTACTAGCGGAGCCTCCTACAATGAGCAGTTCTTC.

This clonotype was counted only a few times. V gene TRBV4-1 combines with J gene TRBJ2-5; TRBD2 matches 9 bases. This CDR3 contains 19 residues. CDR1 MGHRA and CDR2 YSYEKL come from the germline V gene. The ends lost 1 base at V and 5 bases at J; junction bases unmatched: 17. Here the CDR3 reads CASSQGALPGVAGEETQYF. CDR3 DNA sequence: TGCGCCAGCAGCCAAGGGGCCTTGCCAGGGGTAGCGGGAGAGGAGACCCAGTACTTC.

The V gene is TRBV20-1, the J gene TRBJ1-1, with no clear D. Trimming pared 0 bases from V and 7 bases from J, leaving 12 bases between. Germline loops: CDR1 DFQATT, CDR2 SNEGSKA (reference sequence). There are 13 residues in the CDR3. CDR3 nucleotide sequence: TGCAGTGCTAGAGATTCCATTAAACTTGAAGCTTTCTTT. Protein product: CSARDSIKLEAFF.

This clonotype has a count of ten or more. The V gene is TRBV18, the J gene TRBJ1-5; D is undetermined. Trimming stripped 2 bases from V and 5 bases from J, with 10 bases between. The CDR3 runs 14 residues. The germline gives CDR1 KGHSH, CDR2 LQKENI. CDR3: CASSPDWEHQPQHF. CDR3 nucleotides: TGTGCCAGCTCACCAGATTGGGAACATCAGCCCCAGCATTTT.

This rearrangement joins TRBV3-1 to TRBJ2-7; D not certain. V lost 0 bases and J 3 bases, leaving 3 bases between the germline ends. The germline V gene has CDR1 LGHDT and CDR2 YNNKEL (reference sequence). The CDR3 length is 12 residues. Written as DNA, the CDR3 is TGTGCCAGCAGCCAAGAGAGCTACGAGCAGTACTTC. Its protein is CASSQESYEQYF.

This clonotype has a count of ten or more. The chain uses TRBV12-3 or TRBV12-4 and TRBJ2-1; D call uncertain. The CDR3 length is 16 residues. Trimming took 2 bases from V and 4 from J, leaving 15 bases between them. CDR3 sequence reads: CASSLSWSAQYNEQFF. The CDR3 coding sequence is TGTGCCAGCAGTTTAAGTTGGAGCGCCCAATACAATGAGCAGTTCTTC.

This clonotype was recorded a few times. The V gene is TRBV5-4, the J gene TRBJ2-3, with 7 positions matching TRBD2. CDR1 and CDR2 (germline): SGHNT, YYREEE (reference sequence). Unmatched junction bases numbered 10, after V lost 0 bases and J lost 12 bases. The CDR3 has 14 residues. CDR3 nucleotides: TGTGCCAGCAGCTTGGCAGGGACTACCATTTCCCAGTATTTT. It is translated as CASSLAGTTISQYF.

This clonotype was seen at least ten times. V gene TRBV27 combines with J gene TRBJ2-3; a weak D match, TRBD1 (5 bases). The CDR3 contains 16 residues. From germline, CDR1 is MNHEY and CDR2 SMNVEV (reference sequence). Between the trimmed V and J ends, which lost 2 bases and 5 bases, there was a span of 17 bases. CDR3 loop: CASSLNAGYWRDTQYF. CDR3 nucleotides: TGTGCCAGCAGTTTAAATGCAGGGTATTGGCGAGATACGCAGTATTTT.

Only a few counts were recorded for this clonotype. The gene calls are TRBV7-8 and TRBJ2-5; the match to TRBD2 covers 12 bases. Trimming cost V 1 base and J 5 bases; bases outside gene matches: 20. This CDR3 region has 21 residues. Germline assignment: CDR1 SGHVS and CDR2 FQNEAQ. DNA for the CDR3: TGTGCCAGCAGCTTAGTACTAGCGGGAGGTACTGGCGCGTTGATGGATGAGACCCAGTACTTC. Encoded protein: CASSLVLAGGTGALMDETQYF.

This clonotype was recorded a few times. This chain joins TRBV11-2 and TRBJ2-3; D gene uncertain. This CDR3 has 11 residues. Between the trimmed V and J ends, which lost 4 bases and 4 bases, there was a span of 3 bases. Germline V gives CDR1 SGHAT, CDR2 FQNNGV. The CDR3, as DNA: TGTGCCAGCAGCTCAGCAGATACGCAGTATTTT. Residues: CASSSADTQYF.

A few counts support this clonotype. The chain uses TRBV29-1 and TRBJ1-5, with TRBD1 matching 8 bases. There are 16 residues in the CDR3. Germline trimming cut 7 bases from V and 2 bases from J; bases unmatched to any gene: 13. CDR1 SQVTM and CDR2 ANQGSEA come from the germline V gene. The DNA for the CDR3 is TGCAGCGCGACAGGGGAGGGAGTGTACGGCAATCAGCCCCAGCATTTT. Protein: CSATGEGVYGNQPQHF. Full variable domain (outside the CDR3, taken from reference TRBV29-1 and TRBJ1-5): SAVISQKPSRDICQRGTSLTIQCQVDSQVTMMFWYRQQPGQSLTLIATANQGSEATYESGFVIDKFPISRPNLTFSTLTVSNMSPEDSSIYLCSATGEGVYGNQPQHFGDGTRLSIL.

In its sample, this clonotype was seen a few times. The V and J genes are TRBV19 and TRBJ1-1; the D is unclear. V was pared by 3 bases and J by 4 bases, with 9 bases between. Looked up from germline, CDR1 is LNHDA and CDR2 is SQIVND (reference sequence). This CDR3 contains 13 residues. CDR3 sequence reads: CASSINRGTEAFF. CDR3 in DNA: TGTGCCAGTAGTATTAACCGGGGCACTGAAGCTTTCTTT.

The V and J genes are TRBV9 and TRBJ1-2; D is unclear. CDR3 size: 12 residues. CDR1 SGDLS and CDR2 YYNGEE come from the germline V gene. Trimming took 3 bases from V and 4 from J, leaving 7 bases between them. Written as DNA, the CDR3 is TGTGCCAGCAGCGATTTTGTCTATGGCTACACCTTC. Its protein product is CASSDFVYGYTF.

In its sample, this clonotype was seen a few times. This chain links TRBV4-2 with TRBJ2-2; no firm D call. The CDR3 is 17 residues long. Germline values: CDR1 LGHNA, CDR2 YNFKEQ. V was pared by 3 bases and J by 0 bases, with 14 bases between. The CDR3 sequence is CASSHFELHTNTGELFF. In DNA form, the CDR3 reads TGTGCCAGCAGCCATTTCGAACTACATACGAACACCGGGGAGCTGTTTTTT.

This clonotype was found many times. The chain is built from TRBV6-2 or TRBV6-3 and TRBJ1-5; 9 bases line up with TRBD1. Germline loops: CDR1 MNHEY, CDR2 SVGEGT. The CDR3 length is 15 residues. V gave up 6 bases and J gave up 2 bases; unmatched junction bases: 5. The CDR3: CASREQGAGNQPQHF. The CDR3 DNA is TGTGCCAGCAGGGAACAGGGGGCAGGCAATCAGCCCCAGCATTTT.

This clonotype was observed at least ten times. This chain uses TRBV5-5 with TRBJ2-1; 10 bases fit TRBD1. J was trimmed by 3 bases and V by 4 bases; bases with no gene match: 4. The CDR3 sequence is 15 residues long. CDR1 is SGHKS and CDR2 is YYEKEE in the germline V gene (reference sequence). The chain's CDR3 is CASSPDRGLYNEQFF. As DNA, the CDR3 is TGTGCCAGCAGCCCCGACAGGGGGCTCTACAATGAGCAGTTCTTC. Combining the CDR3 with reference TRBV5-5 and TRBJ2-1 gives the whole variable domain DAGVTQSPTHLIKTRGQQVTLRCSPISGHKSVSWYQQVLGQGPQFIFQYYEKEERGRGNFPDRFSARQFPNYSSELNVNALLLGDSALYLCASSPDRGLYNEQFFGPGTRLTVL.

This clonotype was observed a handful of times. This rearrangement joins TRBV11-3 to TRBJ2-1; 14 bases are a match to TRBD2. The CDR3 is 14 amino acids. Germline V gives CDR1 SGHNT, CDR2 YENEEA. The V and J ends lost 4 bases and 9 bases, in that order; junction bases with no gene match: 2. The CDR3 loop reads CASSSTSGRGEQFF. DNA for the CDR3: TGTGCCAGCAGCTCGACTAGCGGGAGGGGTGAGCAGTTCTTC.

The chain employs TRBV20-1 and TRBJ2-3, with TRBD2 identical over 9 bases. V trimming: 0 bases; J trimming: 4 bases; junction bases outside the gene matches: 2. CDR3 length: 14 amino acids. The germline gives CDR1 DFQATT, CDR2 SNEGSKA (reference sequence). The CDR3 loop is CSARDGGRADTQYF. The CDR3 nucleotides are TGCAGTGCTAGAGACGGCGGGAGGGCAGATACGCAGTATTTT.

This clonotype was recorded a few times. The chain employs TRBV19 and TRBJ2-3; 9 bases agree with TRBD1. Germline V gene sequence: CDR1 LNHDA, CDR2 SQIVND (reference sequence). The CDR3 is made up of 15 amino acids. The V segment lost 2 bases and the J segment 5 bases; nucleotides outside the gene matches: 5. CDR3 DNA sequence: TGTGCCAGTAGTATAACGGGACAGGGTTTAGATACGCAGTATTTT. Its protein is CASSITGQGLDTQYF.

The chain joins TRBV7-3 to TRBJ2-1; 7 nucleotides align to TRBD1. J lost 2 bases, V lost 6 bases, and 7 bases had no gene match. Looked up from germline, CDR1 is SGHTA and CDR2 is FQGTGA. The CDR3 has 15 residues. The CDR3 DNA reads TGTGCCAGCAGTCTTAGACAGGGCCCCTACAATGAGCAGTTCTTC. Amino acids: CASSLRQGPYNEQFF.

V and J are TRBV9 and TRBJ2-1; 14 bases map to TRBD2. Trimming at V came to 4 bases and at J to 8 bases, leaving 5 bases not matched to a gene. Germline V gene sequence: CDR1 SGDLS, CDR2 YYNGEE. The CDR3 loop spans 15 amino acids. The CDR3 DNA reads TGTGCCAGCAGCCCCGGGACTAGCGGGGGTTATGAGCAGTTCTTC. Translation: CASSPGTSGGYEQFF.

This clonotype was counted only a few times. This chain joins TRBV11-2 and TRBJ1-6; D may be TRBD1 (5 bases). Trimming cost V 4 bases and J 10 bases, with 8 bases left between them. Germline CDR1 is SGHAT and CDR2 is FQNNGV. The CDR3 is 12 amino acids. The CDR3, as DNA: TGTGCCAGCAGCTGGTCAGGGTCACCCCTCCACTTT. Amino acids: CASSWSGSPLHF. The full variable domain, completed using reference TRBV11-2 and TRBJ1-6, is EAGVAQSPRYKIIEKRQSVAFWCNPISGHATLYWYQQILGQGPKLLIQFQNNGVVDDSQLPKDRFSAERLKGVDSTLKIQPAKLEDSAVYLCASSWSGSPLHFGNGTRLTVT.

The sample holds a few counts of this clonotype. The chain has TRBV14 and TRBJ1-1; D not certain. The CDR3 has 14 residues. Trimming took 2 bases from V and 11 from J, leaving 18 bases between them. The germline V gene has CDR1 SGHDN and CDR2 FVKESK. CDR3 loop: CASSQRSKMEVAFF. The CDR3 bases are TGTGCCAGCAGCCAAAGGTCGAAGATGGAGGTTGCTTTCTTT. Full variable domain (missing parts from reference TRBV14 and TRBJ1-1): EAGVTQFPSHSVIEKGQTVTLRCDPISGHDNLYWYRRVMGKEIKFLLHFVKESKQDESGMPNNRFLAERTGGTYSTLKVQPAELEDSGVYFCASSQRSKMEVAFFGQGTRLTVV.

The chain combines TRBV7-6 with TRBJ2-2, with D hard to call. Trimming left V 4 bases short and J 2 bases short, with 8 bases between. The CDR3 extends over 14 amino acids. CDR1 and CDR2 from the germline V gene are SGHVS and FNYEAQ. CDR3 protein: CASSYEFNTGELFF. Written as DNA, the CDR3 is TGTGCCAGCAGCTACGAATTCAACACCGGGGAGCTGTTTTTT.

This clonotype was recorded many times. This chain uses TRBV27 with TRBJ1-5; D not resolved. The CDR3 is 15 residues long. Trimming removed 3 bases at V and 0 bases at J, with 9 bases between. Per germline, CDR1 MNHEY and CDR2 SMNVEV (reference sequence). CDR3 nucleotide sequence: TGTGCCAGCAGTTTCGGAGGCCATAGCAATCAGCCCCAGCATTTT. Its protein is CASSFGGHSNQPQHF.

This clonotype was seen a few times. The chain recombines TRBV3-1 with TRBJ2-7; 7 positions match TRBD1. This CDR3 contains 12 residues. Germline V gene data show CDR1 as LGHDT and CDR2 as YNNKEL (reference sequence). After removal of 4 bases from V and 6 bases from J, the junction contained 3 bases not matched to a gene. The CDR3 DNA follows: TGTGCCAGCAGCCTACCAGGGGGCGAGCAGTACTTC. The encoded protein is CASSLPGGEQYF.

This chain joins TRBV20-1 and TRBJ2-1, with a possible D match to TRBD2 (5 bases). CDR1 and CDR2 from the germline V gene are DFQATT and SNEGSKA (reference sequence). The CDR3 spans 12 residues. Trimming stripped 6 bases from V and 7 bases from J, with 13 bases between. DNA of the CDR3: TGCAGTGCGAGTCTAGCTATTAATGAGCAGTTCTTC. This sequence encodes CSASLAINEQFF.

This clonotype was counted only a few times. The chain recombines TRBV29-1 with TRBJ2-3; D unresolved. This CDR3 has 13 residues. Germline values: CDR1 SQVTM, CDR2 ANQGSEA. Deletions cut 4 bases from V and 2 bases from J, with 10 bases between. As DNA, the CDR3 is TGCAGCGTTGGCGAGACCGTCACAGATACGCAGTATTTT. The encoded protein is CSVGETVTDTQYF.